These 29 T cell receptor beta chains share one sample of origin, sequenced in a study of T cells in women clearing cervical HPV infection. Repertoires were generated with immunoSEQ multiplex PCR, while TCRdb's copy carries only in-frame clones and drops some. Recorded for this sample: about 22,000 clones. Sequenced: blood buffy coat. Receptor source: a woman between 18 and 75 years old with a cervical HPV16 infection that either progressed to CIN3+ or cleared (not recorded which).

Details on this clone: Coverage ceases 3 residues before the CDR3 finishes, and the germline J gene fills in the end. The V gene is TRBV10-3, the J gene TRBJ2-1; 10 positions agree with TRBD2. Trimming took 10 bases from V and 7 from J; bases not matched to a gene: 10. Germline V gives CDR1 ENHRY, CDR2 SYGVKD. The CDR3 is 14 amino acids. The CDR3 bases that were read are TGTGCCACTGGTGGGCTAGCGGGGGTAAATGAG. It codes for CATGGLAGVNE. The whole CDR3 sequence is CATGGLAGVNEQFF.

Comment on this clone: The CDR3 end is not reached by the read, which stops 3 residues before it; the germline J gene fills it in. The chain carries TRBV5-4 and TRBJ1-2; 7 bases agree with TRBD1. The CDR3 extends over 16 amino acids. Germline V gene sequence: CDR1 SGHNT, CDR2 YYREEE (reference sequence). Trimming at V came to 1 base and at J to 1 base, leaving 7 bases not matched to a gene. This chain's CDR3 is CASSLTPDRNNYGYTF. The CDR3 bases that were read are TGTGCCAGCAGCTTGACCCCGGACAGGAATAACTATGGC.

Notes on this clone: The CDR3 end is not reached by the read, which stops 3 residues before it; the germline J gene fills it in. The rearrangement uses TRBV7-9 and TRBJ2-3; 10 bases match TRBD1. The CDR3 is 15 residues long. The germline V gene encodes CDR1 SEHNR and CDR2 FQNEAQ (reference sequence). The sequenced part of the CDR3 DNA is TGTGCCAGCAGCTTATTGGGACAGGGGATAGAGACG. Amino acids: CASSLLGQGIET. The CDR3 in its entirety is CASSLLGQGIETQYF.

In regard to this clone: The read terminates 3 residues ahead of where the CDR3 ends, so the germline J gene completes it. The chain recombines TRBV7-9 with TRBJ1-1; 7 nucleotides align to TRBD1. CDR3 length: 15 residues. From germline, CDR1 is SEHNR and CDR2 FQNEAQ (reference sequence). The covered CDR3 bases are TGTGCCAGCAGCATCCTTCGACAGGGAGAGGAAAAA. It encodes CASSILRQGEEK. The whole CDR3 sequence is CASSILRQGEEKAFF.

Concerning this clone: The CDR3 is cut off 3 residues early in the read; its end comes from the germline J gene. The V gene is TRBV20-1, the J gene TRBJ2-2; 7 bases line up with TRBD1. CDR1 and CDR2 from the germline V gene are DFQATT and SNEGSKA (reference sequence). The CDR3 loop spans 17 amino acids. CDR3 DNA, as far as it was read: TGCAGTGCTAGAGATCTGAAATCTGGGACAGAGAATTCACCG. It specifies CSARDLKSGTENSP. The full CDR3 sequence reads CSARDLKSGTENSPLFF.

Note on this clone: The read is 3 residues too short to cover the CDR3 end, so that end is filled in from the germline J gene. V and J are TRBV5-1 and TRBJ2-3; TRBD2 aligns across 15 bases. CDR1 is SGHRS and CDR2 is YFSETQ in the germline V gene. This CDR3 comprises 16 residues. CDR3 DNA (partial): TGCGCCAGCAGCTCCCTGGGACTAGCGGGAGGAGAGACG. As protein: CASSSLGLAGGET. The entire CDR3 protein is CASSSLGLAGGETQYF.

To note about this clone: The missing CDR3 end, 3 residues past where the read stops, is filled in from the germline J gene. This chain joins TRBV5-6 and TRBJ1-1; the D gene is possibly TRBD1 (5 bases). The CDR3 runs to 15 residues. Trimming took 2 bases from V and 1 from J, leaving 12 bases between them. Germline-derived CDR1 and CDR2 are SGHDT and YYEEEE. The CDR3 sequence is CASSFLDRPNTEAFF. Incomplete CDR3 DNA: TGTGCCAGCAGCTTCCTAGACAGACCGAACACTGAA.

In the case of this clone: The sequenced fragment ends 3 residues before the CDR3 boundary, so the rest is inferred from the germline J gene. V gene TRBV20-1 combines with J gene TRBJ2-1; 8 bases map to TRBD1. Germline trimming cut 1 base from V and 8 bases from J; bases unmatched to any gene: 16. Germline values: CDR1 DFQATT, CDR2 SNEGSKA (reference sequence). The CDR3 is 17 residues long. CDR3 sequence reads: CSARAVAGQGPSYEQFF. Partial CDR3 DNA: TGCAGTGCTAGAGCCGTTGCAGGACAGGGTCCAAGCTATGAG.

Turning to this clone: The read ends 3 residues shy of where the CDR3 ends; the end is completed using the germline J gene. The chain recombines TRBV6-1 with TRBJ2-2, with 13 bases matching TRBD2. This CDR3 comprises 14 residues. Germline CDR1 MNHNS, CDR2 SASEGT. CDR3 region: CASSELGLAGVLFF. CDR3 bases read: TGTGCCAGCAGTGAATTAGGACTAGCGGGAGTG.

Incomplete CDR3 DNA: TGTGCTAGTGGTTTGGTCGCGGGGCTCACCGGGGAG. The encoded protein is CASGLVAGLTGE. The full CDR3 is CASGLVAGLTGELFF. The chain carries TRBV12-5 and TRBJ2-2, with D tentatively TRBD2 (6 bases). The read finishes 3 residues shy of the CDR3 end, and the germline J gene is used to complete it. This CDR3 region has 15 residues. Germline assignment: CDR1 LGHNT and CDR2 FRNRAP. Trimming took 0 bases from V and 4 from J, leaving 9 bases between them.

Comment on this clone: The CDR3 extends 3 residues past the end of the read, so its final part is completed from the germline J gene. The rearrangement uses TRBV14 and TRBJ1-2; D ambiguous. Germline-derived CDR1 and CDR2 are SGHDN and FVKESK. The CDR3 consists of 16 residues. The DNA read from the CDR3 is TGTGCCAGCAGCCAGGCTAGCGGGGTAGCCAAAAACATC. It encodes CASSQASGVAKNI. The CDR3, in full, reads CASSQASGVAKNIYTF.

Concerning this clone itself: The CDR3 end is not reached by the read, which stops 3 residues before it; the germline J gene fills it in. The chain employs TRBV5-1 and TRBJ2-1; 10 bases match TRBD2. The CDR3 consists of 15 residues. The germline gives CDR1 SGHRS, CDR2 YFSETQ. J gave up 1 base and V 7 bases, and 5 bases lay outside the gene matches. The part of the CDR3 DNA that was read is TGCGCCAGCCAAAGCGGGGGGGGTTCCTACAATGAG. Amino acid sequence: CASQSGGGSYNE. The whole CDR3 region reads CASQSGGGSYNEQFF.

Comments on this clone: The read stops 3 residues short of the end of the CDR3; the missing end is completed from the germline J gene. The chain combines TRBV19 with TRBJ1-2; a weak D match, TRBD1 (5 bases). Per the germline V gene, CDR1 is LNHDA and CDR2 is SQIVND (reference sequence). The CDR3 sequence is 14 residues long. CDR3 DNA (partial): TGTGCCAGTAGTGTTAGCGGGAAGGGGTACGAC. Protein: CASSVSGKGYD. The full CDR3 sequence reads CASSVSGKGYDYTF.

A word on this clone: The read ends 3 residues early relative to the CDR3; the germline J gene fills the gap. This sequence joins TRBV9 and TRBJ2-2; a weak D match, TRBD2 (5 bases). The CDR3 totals 16 residues. Trimming took 0 bases from V and 2 from J, leaving 11 bases between them. Germline V gives CDR1 SGDLS, CDR2 YYNGEE. This CDR3 is CASSVDPRGNTGELFF. The sequenced part of the CDR3 DNA is TGTGCCAGCAGCGTAGACCCTCGGGGAAACACCGGGGAG.

Comments on this clone: The CDR3 end falls 3 residues outside the read, so it is completed with the germline J gene. This chain links TRBV7-9 with TRBJ2-1, with D maybe TRBD2 (6 bases). This CDR3 is built from 14 residues. The V gene lost 4 bases and the J gene lost 4 bases, with 11 bases spanning the gap. The germline gives CDR1 SEHNR, CDR2 FQNEAQ (reference sequence). CDR3 bases read: TGTGCCAGCAGCTCGGGGACTGAATACAATGAG. Amino acids: CASSSGTEYNE. The full-length CDR3 reads as CASSSGTEYNEQFF. Full variable domain (missing parts from reference TRBV7-9 and TRBJ2-1): DTGVSQNPRHKITKRGQNVTFRCDPISEHNRLYWYRQTLGQGPEFLTYFQNEAQLEKSRLLSDRFSAERPKGSFSTLEIQRTEQGDSAMYLCASSSGTEYNEQFFGPGTRLTVL.

The sequenced part of the CDR3 DNA is TGTGCCAGCTCACCTTCGCAGGGGAACTATGGT. Its protein product is CASSPSQGNYG. The CDR3, in full, reads CASSPSQGNYGQYF. This chain joins TRBV18 and TRBJ2-4; tentatively, D is TRBD1 (6 bases). The read terminates 3 residues ahead of where the CDR3 ends, so the germline J gene completes it. This CDR3 region has 14 residues. CDR1 is KGHSH, CDR2 LQKENI, per germline.

As to this clone: The read terminates 3 residues before the CDR3 end, so the remaining end is supplied by the germline J gene. This chain joins TRBV18 and TRBJ2-4; D is uncertain. The CDR3 covers 14 residues. Looked up from germline, CDR1 is KGHSH and CDR2 is LQKENI. The covered CDR3 bases are TGTGCCAGCTCACCTGTTCATTCTAACTATGGT. As protein: CASSPVHSNYG. The entire CDR3 protein is CASSPVHSNYGQYF.

On this clone: The read gets to within 3 residues of the CDR3 end, and the germline J gene fills in the rest. This sequence joins TRBV14 and TRBJ1-2, with D maybe TRBD1 (6 bases). The V gene's germline CDR1 is SGHDN and CDR2 FVKESK. The CDR3 extends over 15 amino acids. The CDR3 spells CASSQSRQVLSGYTF. The sequenced part of the CDR3 DNA is TGTGCCAGCAGCCAATCTAGACAGGTCCTAAGCGGC.

Notes on this clone: The read ends 3 residues shy of where the CDR3 ends; the end is completed using the germline J gene. This sample includes further DNA sequences coding for the same CDR3. The chain employs TRBV18 and TRBJ2-3; 10 positions match TRBD1. The CDR3 is made up of 14 amino acids. Germline-derived CDR1 and CDR2 are KGHSH and LQKENI. CDR3 bases read: TGTGCCAGCTCACCTGGGACAGGGGAACAACCG. Translated: CASSPGTGEQP. The full CDR3 protein is CASSPGTGEQPQYF.

As concerns this clone: The read finishes 3 residues shy of the CDR3 end, and the germline J gene is used to complete it. The chain is built from TRBV9 and TRBJ1-4; D is ambiguous. Trimming shortened V by 0 bases and J by 6 bases, and 9 bases separated the two germline ends. Germline lookup yields CDR1 SGDLS and CDR2 YYNGEE. CDR3 length: 14 residues. This chain's CDR3 is CASSVGTAYEKLFF. The covered CDR3 bases are TGTGCCAGCAGCGTAGGTACTGCTTATGAAAAA.

Points on this clone: The sequence runs out 3 residues before the end of the CDR3; the remainder is reconstructed from the germline J gene. This chain links TRBV7-2 with TRBJ2-3; D gene unclear. V lost 2 bases, J lost 3 bases, and 6 bases lay in between. Germline values: CDR1 SGHTA, CDR2 FQGNSA. The CDR3 sequence is 13 residues long. This CDR3 reads CASSLFRTDTQYF. The CDR3 bases that were read are TGTGCCAGCAGCTTATTCAGAACAGATACG. The variable domain in full, with the rest retrieved from reference TRBV7-2 and TRBJ2-3, is GAGVSQSPSNKVTEKGKDVELRCDPISGHTALYWYRQSLGQGLEFLIYFQGNSAPDKSGLPSDRFSAERTGGSVSTLTIQRTQQEDSAVYLCASSLFRTDTQYFGPGTRLTVL.

For this clone: Read data end 3 residues before the CDR3 end; the end is taken from the germline J gene. The chain is built from TRBV6-2 or TRBV6-3 and TRBJ1-1, with 8 bases lining up with TRBD1. J lost 0 bases, V lost 2 bases, and 5 bases had no gene match. Germline V gene sequence: CDR1 MNHEY, CDR2 SVGEGT. The CDR3 extends over 16 amino acids. CDR3 protein: CASSYTRTGMNTEAFF. CDR3 DNA, as far as it was read: TGTGCCAGCAGTTACACCAGGACAGGGATGAACACTGAA.

About this clone itself: Read data end 3 residues before the CDR3 end; the end is taken from the germline J gene. The chain couples TRBV4-1 to TRBJ2-7, with TRBD1 as a possible D gene (6 bases). Trimming removed 1 base at V and 4 bases at J, with 11 bases between. CDR1 MGHRA and CDR2 YSYEKL come from the germline V gene. The CDR3 is 14 residues long. The CDR3 protein is CASSQVGRGYEQYF. CDR3 bases read: TGCGCCAGCAGCCAAGTGGGCAGGGGTTACGAG.

As to this clone: The CDR3 end lies 3 residues beyond the end of the read and is filled in from the germline J gene. V usage is TRBV19 and J usage is TRBJ1-2; tentatively, D is TRBD1 (5 bases). CDR1 is LNHDA and CDR2 is SQIVND in the germline V gene (reference sequence). The CDR3 consists of 15 residues. The part of the CDR3 DNA that was read is TGTGCCAGTAGTCCTGGGACTAGCGGGCGAACCCAC. This sequence encodes CASSPGTSGRTH. From start to end, the CDR3 is CASSPGTSGRTHYTF.

With regard to this clone: The read comes to an end 3 residues before the CDR3 does, leaving the germline J gene to fill in the end. The V call is TRBV30, the J call TRBJ2-3, with unresolved D. Germline V gives CDR1 GTSNPN, CDR2 SVGIG (reference sequence). CDR3 length: 15 residues. The CDR3: CAWSRESGSNQPQYF. Incomplete CDR3 DNA: TGTGCCTGGAGTCGAGAATCAGGCAGCAATCAGCCG.

A remark on this clone: With the read ending 3 residues before the CDR3 end, the germline J gene is used to fill in that end. This sequence joins TRBV27 and TRBJ2-2; 8 bases fit TRBD2. The CDR3 is made up of 16 amino acids. CDR1 and CDR2 (germline): MNHEY, SMNVEV (reference sequence). J gave up 5 bases and V 3 bases, and 8 bases lay outside the gene matches. CDR3 DNA (partial): TGTGCCAGCAGTTTCTCCTGGACTAGCTATACCGGGGAG. Encoded protein: CASSFSWTSYTGE. The full CDR3 reads CASSFSWTSYTGELFF.

With regard to this clone: With the read ending 3 residues before the CDR3 end, the germline J gene is used to fill in that end. The chain links TRBV18 to TRBJ1-2, with D possibly matching TRBD1 (6 bases). CDR1 and CDR2 from the germline V gene are KGHSH and LQKENI. The CDR3 is 14 amino acids. This chain's CDR3 is CASSPQEKGDTYTF. The CDR3 bases that were read are TGTGCCAGCTCACCACAGGAAAAGGGGGATACC.

With regard to this clone: Read coverage stops 3 residues before the CDR3 terminus; the germline J gene supplies the remainder. J is TRBJ1-4 and V is TRBV30, with 7 bases that match TRBD1. V shed 2 bases, J shed 1 base, and the junction held 1 base outside the gene matches. The CDR3 runs to 14 residues. Germline V gene data show CDR1 as GTSNPN and CDR2 as SVGIG (reference sequence). The CDR3 spells CAWSRQGTNEKLFF. The DNA read from the CDR3 is TGTGCCTGGAGTCGACAGGGAACTAATGAAAAA.

On this clone: The read ends 3 residues before the CDR3 terminus; that terminus is restored from the germline J gene. The V call is TRBV7-9, the J call TRBJ1-2; possibly TRBD1 for D (6 bases). Germline V gene lookup returns CDR1 SEHNR and CDR2 FQNEAQ (reference sequence). The length of the CDR3 is 14 residues. CDR3 region: CASSLRQGPYDYTF. Partial CDR3 DNA: TGTGCCAGCAGCTTACGCCAGGGGCCGTACGAC.